The clone carrying this T cell receptor (beta chain) was found once. Its antigen is unidentified. FACS was used to enrich TEMRA cells, whereas the CD8+ and CD4+ T cells were obtained by negative isolation. The data were taken from a study of CD8 T cells in Susac syndrome. This CDR3 spans 13 amino acids. Trimming pared 2 bases from V and 8 bases from J, leaving 12 bases between. Looked up from germline, CDR1 is SGHVS and CDR2 is FNYEAQ. Study results and caveats: It was acknowledged in the study that its TCR sequencing and HLA analysis involved a relatively small number of individuals.

An input of about 0.45 to 1 ug of RNA was subjected to reverse transcription using random hexamers. An immunoSEQ multiplex PCR amplified TCR beta CDR3 over 54 Vbeta and 13 Jbeta. TCRdb re-derived calls from the immunoSEQ multiplex PCR reads in MiXCR, one entry per CDR3 protein. Of about 160,000 distinct CDR3 sequences listed, around 94% were seen once; the top ten hold about 0.1%. This chain links TRBV7-6 with TRBJ1-1, with a possible D match to TRBD1 (6 bases). Sequenced input: CD4+ T cells from PBMCs. This receptor was identified in a human donor with multiple sclerosis. Here the CDR3 DNA reads TGTGCCAGCAGCTTAACCGCGGGGACAGAAGCTTTCTTT. The encoded protein is CASSLTAGTEAFF.